These 21 T cell receptor beta chains came from one sample sequenced in a study of cytomegalovirus exposure and HLA in healthy donors. In the PCR, 60 Vbeta and 13 Jbeta primers were used. The table came from immunoSEQ multiplex PCR; TCRdb's copy has only in-frame clones and leaves some out. The table includes around 97,000 clones, roughly a tenth detected once. The sequenced sample was PBMCs. Receptors originate from a man in his forties or fifties in good health and CMV-seropositive.

This chain links TRBV2 with TRBJ1-1; TRBD1 agrees at 12 bases. Germline V gene sequence: CDR1 SNHLY, CDR2 FYNNEI. The CDR3 sequence is 19 residues long. J gave up 3 bases and V 5 bases, and 16 bases lay outside the gene matches. The chain's CDR3 is CASSLDPPGQGASYTEAFF. CDR3 DNA: TGTGCCAGCAGTTTAGACCCCCCGGGACAGGGGGCCTCGTACACTGAAGCTTTCTTT.

This clone showed up just a few times. V and J are TRBV29-1 and TRBJ2-7, with 9 positions matching TRBD2. The germline V gene has CDR1 SQVTM and CDR2 ANQGSEA. V lost 5 bases and J lost 0; bases outside the gene matches: 2. CDR3 length equals 13 residues. For the CDR3, the DNA is TGCAGCGTTCTAGCGGGGAGCTCCTACGAGCAGTACTTC. It is translated as CSVLAGSSYEQYF.

The chain is built from TRBV14 and TRBJ2-7, with D perhaps matching TRBD2 (5 bases). CDR1 and CDR2 from the germline V gene are SGHDN and FVKESK. The CDR3 loop spans 14 amino acids. Deletions cut 4 bases from V and 5 bases from J, with 15 bases between. The CDR3 DNA sequence: TGTGCCAGCAGCCTTGACCGAGGGTACCACGAGCAGTACTTC. This translates into CASSLDRGYHEQYF.

This clone has a single count. The rearrangement joins TRBV9 to TRBJ2-2, with 9 bases lining up with TRBD2. Losses at the gene ends were 1 base for V and 0 bases for J; bases not matched to a gene: 4. The CDR3 covers 17 residues. Germline CDR1 reads SGDLS; CDR2 reads YYNGEE. CDR3 sequence reads: CASSVRSGRPNTGELFF. Here the CDR3 DNA reads TGTGCCAGCAGCGTACGGAGCGGGAGGCCGAACACCGGGGAGCTGTTTTTT.

This clone was counted only a few times. V gene TRBV2 combines with J gene TRBJ1-4; D call uncertain. The V gene lost 3 bases and the J gene lost 6 bases, with 11 bases spanning the gap. CDR3 length: 14 residues. Looked up from germline, CDR1 is SNHLY and CDR2 is FYNNEI. The CDR3: CASSEGRKYEKLFF. The CDR3 DNA sequence: TGTGCCAGCAGTGAGGGCAGGAAGTATGAAAAACTGTTTTTT.

The V and J genes are TRBV6-5 and TRBJ1-1; D uncertain. Germline values: CDR1 MNHEY, CDR2 SVGAGI. Trimming stripped 2 bases from V and 4 bases from J, with 8 bases between. The CDR3 is 13 residues long. The DNA for the CDR3 is TGTGCCAGCAGTTACCCGATGGCCACTGAAGCTTTCTTT. It codes for CASSYPMATEAFF.

The chain has TRBV5-1 and TRBJ1-3; 12 nucleotides agree with TRBD1. Germline CDR1 is SGHRS and CDR2 is YFSETQ. With 2 bases clipped from V and 11 bases from J, the junction kept 8 bases outside the gene matches. CDR3 length: 15 amino acids. The CDR3 coding sequence is TGCGCCAGCAGCTTAGGGACAGGGGGCGTCGACGCCATATATTTT. Amino acid sequence: CASSLGTGGVDAIYF.

This clone was observed a few times. The V and J genes are TRBV28 and TRBJ1-2; maybe TRBD1 (6 bases). The length of the CDR3 is 17 residues. The V gene lost 4 bases and the J gene lost 0 bases, with 18 bases spanning the gap. Germline V gene lookup returns CDR1 MDHEN and CDR2 SYDVKM. The CDR3 loop is CASSSPHPTGTNYGYTF. The CDR3 bases are TGTGCCAGCAGTTCTCCCCATCCGACAGGAACTAACTATGGCTACACCTTC.

The table lists this clone with a few counts. The chain links TRBV7-2 to TRBJ2-7; 14 positions agree with TRBD2. CDR3 size: 15 residues. Looked up from germline, CDR1 is SGHTA and CDR2 is FQGNSA. Trimming took 3 bases from V and 4 from J; bases not matched to a gene: 2. Here the CDR3 reads CASSLTSGRVYEQYF. The CDR3 DNA sequence: TGTGCCAGCAGCTTGACTAGCGGGAGGGTTTACGAGCAGTACTTC.

In its sample, this clone was seen a few times. This CDR3 reads CASSLDSNYGYTF. The CDR3 DNA follows: TGTGCCAGCAGCTTGGACAGTAACTATGGCTACACCTTC. V gene TRBV7-9 combines with J gene TRBJ1-2, with D perhaps TRBD1 (6 bases). V was shortened by 3 bases and J by 1 base, with 6 bases between the two germline ends. This CDR3 has 13 residues. The V gene's germline CDR1 is SEHNR and CDR2 FQNEAQ (reference sequence).

The rearrangement links TRBV28 to TRBJ2-7; 10 bases fit TRBD2. CDR1 and CDR2 from the germline V gene are MDHEN and SYDVKM. This CDR3 has 13 residues. V shed 5 bases and J 6 bases; nucleotides not matched to a gene: 4. CDR3 region: CASSPGLAIEQYF. For the CDR3, the DNA is TGTGCCAGCAGTCCGGGACTAGCGATCGAGCAGTACTTC.

This clone occurred a few times. The rearrangement joins TRBV4-2 to TRBJ1-4, with unresolved D. This CDR3 contains 14 residues. Germline lookup yields CDR1 LGHNA and CDR2 YNFKEQ. The V end was cut by 2 bases, the J end by 4 bases, with 8 bases between. CDR3 sequence (DNA): TGTGCCAGCAGCCAAAACGGGGATAATGAAAAACTGTTTTTT. Its protein product is CASSQNGDNEKLFF.

In the case of this clone: One end of the junction is discordant with germline, which a read error may explain. The V gene is TRBV7-7, the J gene TRBJ2-3, with 9 nucleotides matching TRBD1. Germline loops: CDR1 SSHAT, CDR2 FNYEAQ (reference sequence). This CDR3 comprises 15 residues. The CDR3 DNA sequence: TGTGCTAGCAGCCCACAGGGGGCGAGCACAGATACGCAGTATTTT. Translation gives CASSPQGASTDTQYF. Full variable domain (remainder filled in from reference TRBV7-7 and TRBJ2-3): GAGVSQSPRYKVTKRGQDVTLRCDPISSHATLYWYQQALGQGPEFLTYFNYEAQPDKSGLPSDRFSAERPEGSISTLTIQRTEQRDSAMYRCASSPQGASTDTQYFGPGTRLTVL.

The V call is TRBV10-3, the J call TRBJ2-7; 14 positions match TRBD2. There are 17 residues in the CDR3. Germline lookup yields CDR1 ENHRY and CDR2 SYGVKD. V lost 10 bases, J lost 0 bases, and 11 bases stayed unmatched. DNA for the CDR3: TGTGCCACCTCTATGGGACTAGCGGGAGATCTCTCCTACGAGCAGTACTTC. This sequence encodes CATSMGLAGDLSYEQYF.

This chain connects TRBV27 to TRBJ2-5, with 9 bases lining up with TRBD2. CDR3 length: 16 amino acids. Trimming took 5 bases from V and 2 from J; bases not matched to a gene: 9. Germline CDR1 reads MNHEY; CDR2 reads SMNVEV (reference sequence). In DNA, the CDR3 is TGTGCCAGCAGTCCCTATAGCGGGAGTCTACAAGAGACCCAGTACTTC. The encoded protein is CASSPYSGSLQETQYF.

This clone was detected a few times. V gene TRBV5-1 combines with J gene TRBJ2-1; tentatively, D is TRBD2 (6 bases). The CDR3 is 15 amino acids. CDR1 and CDR2 from the germline V gene are SGHRS and YFSETQ. V gave up 4 bases and J gave up 7 bases, with 18 bases separating them. The CDR3 sequence: CASSDSGSSRNEQFF. The DNA of the CDR3 is TGCGCCAGCAGCGATAGCGGTTCCTCCCGAAATGAGCAGTTCTTC.

The V gene is TRBV9, the J gene TRBJ2-1, with 10 bases aligning to TRBD2. Trimming removed 1 base from V and 8 bases from J; junction bases left unmatched: 6. The CDR3 totals 15 residues. In germline, CDR1 is SGDLS, CDR2 YYNGEE. CDR3 sequence: CASSVTSGVKDEQFF. The CDR3 region has the DNA TGTGCCAGCAGCGTAACTAGCGGGGTGAAGGATGAGCAGTTCTTC.

The DNA of the CDR3 is TGTGCCAGCAGCCTTGCTAGCGGGACTAGCACAGATACGCAGTATTTT. It encodes CASSLASGTSTDTQYF. The chain combines TRBV5-4 with TRBJ2-3; the match to TRBD2 covers 9 bases. The germline V gene has CDR1 SGHNT and CDR2 YYREEE (reference sequence). The CDR3 contains 16 residues. The J segment lost 0 bases and the V segment lost 4 bases, leaving 6 bases of the junction unmatched.

The chain uses TRBV9 and TRBJ2-3; 10 bases match TRBD2. Germline-derived CDR1 and CDR2 are SGDLS and YYNGEE. This CDR3 has 14 residues. J lost 4 bases, V lost 3 bases, and 2 bases had no gene match. For the CDR3, the DNA is TGTGCCAGCAGCGGCGGGACTAGCGCAGATACGCAGTATTTT. As protein: CASSGGTSADTQYF.

This sequence joins TRBV4-2 and TRBJ2-5; no reliable D call. The CDR3 is 13 residues long. In germline, CDR1 is LGHNA, CDR2 YNFKEQ. V was shortened by 0 bases and J by 10 bases, with 12 bases between the two germline ends. In nucleotides, the CDR3 is TGTGCCAGCAGCCAAGATATAGCCCTTATCCAGTACTTC. This sequence encodes CASSQDIALIQYF.

This clone appeared once. The rearrangement uses TRBV6-5 and TRBJ1-6; 8 nucleotides align to TRBD1. In germline, CDR1 is MNHEY, CDR2 SVGAGI. V shed 1 base, J shed 7 bases, and the junction held 6 bases outside the gene matches. The CDR3 runs 16 residues. The CDR3 coding sequence is TGTGCCAGCAGTTACTACAGGGGGGGCGTGAATTCACCCCTCCACTTT. Its translation: CASSYYRGGVNSPLHF.